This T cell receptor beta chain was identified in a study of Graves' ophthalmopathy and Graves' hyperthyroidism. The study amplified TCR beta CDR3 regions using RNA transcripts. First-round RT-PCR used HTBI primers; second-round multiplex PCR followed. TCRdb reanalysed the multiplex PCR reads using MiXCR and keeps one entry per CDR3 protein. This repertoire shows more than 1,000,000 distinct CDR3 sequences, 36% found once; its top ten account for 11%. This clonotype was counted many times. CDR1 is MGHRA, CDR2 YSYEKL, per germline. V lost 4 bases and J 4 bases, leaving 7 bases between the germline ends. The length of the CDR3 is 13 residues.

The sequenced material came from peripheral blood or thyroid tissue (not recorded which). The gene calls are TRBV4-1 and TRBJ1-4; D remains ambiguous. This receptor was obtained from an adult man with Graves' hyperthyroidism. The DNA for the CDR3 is TGCGCCAGCAGCCCGACTGGTAATGAAAAACTGTTTTTT. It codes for CASSPTGNEKLFF.